This T cell receptor (beta chain) appears in the sequencing data of a study of T cell responses to AZD1222 COVID-19 vaccine. On this clone: Other DNA sequences within the sample encode an identical CDR3.

Trimming cost V 4 bases and J 2 bases, with 13 bases left between them. Germline CDR1 SGHRS, CDR2 YFSETQ. The CDR3 runs to 14 residues. Sequencing used immunoSEQ multiplex PCR; TCRdb keeps in-frame clones, though not all of them. The data show fewer than 130,000 clones, 70% to 90% seen once. This clonotype originated in an adult in good health. The sequenced sample was peripheral blood, obtained on day 0 of AZD1222 vaccination. The V gene is TRBV5-1, the J gene TRBJ2-7, with D possibly matching TRBD2 (6 bases). The CDR3 bases are TGCGCCAGCAGCGCCGGGACTCGCACCTACGAGCAGTACTTC. The encoded protein is CASSAGTRTYEQYF.